Following are 28 T cell receptor beta chains from one sample sequenced in a study of CD8+CD57+ T cells in acquired aplastic anemia. Genomic DNA served as template for TCR beta VDJ and CDR3 profiling. TCRdb reprocessed the reads via MiXCR and lists one record per CDR3 protein. The sample shows a few hundred thousand distinct CDR3 sequences, 82% of them seen only once. Patients picked for sequencing had shown CD8+CD57+ cell expansion detected by flow cytometry. The sequenced sample was sorted CD4+, CD8+, or CD8+CD57+ T cells (not recorded which) from PBMCs. All receptors come from a human donor with aplastic anemia.

The J gene is TRBJ2-7, the V gene TRBV7-9; D ambiguous. Germline CDR1 SEHNR, CDR2 FQNEAQ (reference sequence). CDR3 length equals 12 residues. V lost 5 bases, J lost 4 bases, and 9 bases lay in between. The chain's CDR3 is CASSPREYEQYV. The DNA for the CDR3 is TGTGCCAGCAGCCCTAGAGAGTACGAGCAGTACGTC.

CDR3 sequence: CASSDPSGGSGEQFF. The CDR3 DNA reads TGTGCCAGCAGTGATCCTAGCGGAGGCTCTGGGGAGCAGTTCTTC. The chain uses TRBV2 and TRBJ2-1; TRBD2 matches 7 bases. This CDR3 spans 15 amino acids. CDR1 is SNHLY, CDR2 FYNNEI, per germline. Losses at the gene ends were 3 bases for V and 10 bases for J; bases not matched to a gene: 12.

V and J are TRBV7-9 and TRBJ2-7, with 9 bases matching TRBD2. CDR1 SEHNR and CDR2 FQNEAQ come from the germline V gene (reference sequence). After removal of 3 bases from V and 5 bases from J, the junction contained 11 bases not matched to a gene. This CDR3 spans 16 amino acids. The DNA of the CDR3 is TGTGCCAGCAGCTTTCTAAGAAGCGGGGGGAGCGACGAGCAGTACGTC. It encodes CASSFLRSGGSDEQYV.

This clonotype was seen ten or more times. This chain's CDR3 is CSVEGTGSTEAFF. As DNA, the CDR3 is TGCAGCGTTGAGGGGACAGGTTCCACTGAAGCTTTCTTT. V gene TRBV29-1 combines with J gene TRBJ1-1; 8 bases align to TRBD1. Germline CDR1 reads SQVTM; CDR2 reads ANQGSEA. The CDR3 is made up of 13 amino acids. The J segment lost 4 bases and the V segment lost 3 bases, leaving 4 bases of the junction unmatched. Complete variable domain (other parts from reference TRBV29-1 and TRBJ1-1): SAVISQKPSRDICQRGTSLTIQCQVDSQVTMMFWYRQQPGQSLTLIATANQGSEATYESGFVIDKFPISRPNLTFSTLTVSNMSPEDSSIYLCSVEGTGSTEAFFGQGTRLTVV.

V usage is TRBV7-8 and J usage is TRBJ2-5, with D unclear. The germline gives CDR1 SGHVS, CDR2 FQNEAQ. CDR3 length equals 15 residues. The V end was cut by 2 bases, the J end by 14 bases, with 24 bases between. CDR3 protein: CASSLSGTWGEHHYF. The CDR3 nucleotides read TGTGCCAGCAGCTTATCGGGCACTTGGGGTGAGCACCATTACTTC. The complete variable domain, with remaining parts taken from reference TRBV7-8 and TRBJ2-5, reads GAGVSQSPRYKVAKRGQDVALRCDPISGHVSLFWYQQALGQGPEFLTYFQNEAQLDKSGLPSDRFFAERPEGSVSTLKIQRTQQEDSAVYLCASSLSGTWGEHHYFGPGTRLLVL.

On this clonotype itself: The junction does not match germline at one end; this may be a read error. The rearrangement joins TRBV5-1 to TRBJ2-2; no clear D. Per the germline V gene, CDR1 is SGHRS and CDR2 is YFSETQ. The CDR3 is 12 amino acids. CDR3 sequence (DNA): TGTGCCAGCAGCTTACTACGGACCTATAAGTTTTTT. As protein: CASSLLRTYKFF.

This chain connects TRBV7-9 to TRBJ1-1, with unresolved D. V dropped 0 bases and J dropped 14 bases, with 22 bases sitting between them. The CDR3 is 15 residues long. The V gene's germline CDR1 is SEHNR and CDR2 FQNEAQ (reference sequence). CDR3 sequence reads: CASSLALTTSGELFF. The CDR3, as DNA: TGTGCCAGCAGCTTAGCGCTAACGACCTCCGGGGAGCTGTTCTTT. Drawing the rest from reference TRBV7-9 and TRBJ1-1, the complete variable domain is DTGVSQNPRHKITKRGQNVTFRCDPISEHNRLYWYRQTLGQGPEFLTYFQNEAQLEKSRLLSDRFSAERPKGSFSTLEIQRTEQGDSAMYLCASSLALTTSGELFFGQGTRLTVV.

The count of this clonotype is one. This chain links TRBV7-9 with TRBJ1-6; D uncertain. The germline CDR1 and CDR2 sequences are SEHNR and FQNEAQ (reference sequence). The CDR3 is 16 residues long. The V end lost 4 bases, the J end lost 13 bases, and 23 bases lay between the germline ends. The CDR3 loop reads CASSSAGGSYNEPLHF. In DNA, the CDR3 is TGTGCCAGCAGCTCCGCCGGCGGCTCCTACAATGAGCCCCTCCACTTT.

This chain uses TRBV4-1 with TRBJ1-1; D is unresolved. The germline V gene has CDR1 MGHRA and CDR2 YSYEKL. This CDR3 comprises 15 residues. The V end lost 0 bases, the J end lost 4 bases, and 12 bases lay between the germline ends. CDR3 region: CASSQDVGPGTEAFF. The CDR3 nucleotides are TGCGCCAGCAGCCAAGACGTGGGCCCGGGCACTGAAGCTTTCTTT.

Concerning this clonotype: The CDR3 does not end in the conserved phenylalanine or tryptophan, so this is likely a read error. The DNA is omitted, as the CDR3 cannot be located on it reliably, and the CDR3 follows TCRdb's listing. The V gene is TRBV2, the J gene TRBJ2-3; TRBD1 is the table's D call, not checked against the DNA. Including both end residues, the CDR3 is 13 amino acids long. Germline-derived CDR1 and CDR2 are SNHLY and FYNNEI. The CDR3 here is CASRDGGGGTHYL.

In its sample, this clonotype was seen a few times. The chain has TRBV7-9 and TRBJ2-3; 11 positions match TRBD2. Germline V gene data show CDR1 as SEHNR and CDR2 as FQNEAQ (reference sequence). The CDR3 is made up of 14 amino acids. V lost 7 bases, J lost 15 bases, and 15 bases stayed unmatched. The CDR3 coding sequence is TGTGCCAGCACCCTAGCGGGGGGTCCCTCTGGGGCCTATTTT. Residues: CASTLAGGPSGAYF.

Of note for this clonotype: Germline is not matched at one junction end, which may reflect a read error. The chain recombines TRBV2 with TRBJ1-2; weak D call: TRBD1 (6 bases). The CDR3 covers 13 residues. CDR1 and CDR2 (germline): SNHLY, FYNNEI. The CDR3 nucleotides read TGTGCCAGCGGCCACGGGGGCACAGGTACGCACACTTTC. This encodes CASGHGGTGTHTF.

Regarding this clonotype: One junction end disagrees with the germline gene, perhaps due to a read error. V and J are TRBV7-6 and TRBJ2-5; D not certain. CDR1 is SGHVS, CDR2 FNYEAQ, per germline. The CDR3 contains 14 residues. The CDR3 sequence: CATSRGREHSTQHF. As DNA, the CDR3 is TGTGCCACCAGCAGAGGCAGAGAGCATTCGACCCAGCACTTC.

This rearrangement joins TRBV7-2 to TRBJ1-2; D possibly corresponds to TRBD1 (5 bases). This CDR3 is built from 14 residues. Trimming left V 3 bases short and J 2 bases short, with 10 bases between. Germline CDR1 reads SGHTA; CDR2 reads FQGNSA. The CDR3 sequence: CASSLVDMNYGYTF. CDR3 sequence (DNA): TGTGCCAGCAGCTTGGTGGACATGAACTATGGCTACACCTTC.

V usage is TRBV9 and J usage is TRBJ2-7; 10 bases match TRBD2. CDR3 size: 16 residues. Germline CDR1 is SGDLS and CDR2 is YYNGEE. The trim removed 0 bases at V and 7 bases at J, leaving 10 bases unmatched. CDR3 nucleotides: TGTGCCAGCAGCGTAGGAGGTCTAGCGGGAGACAATGAGCAGTACGTC. Translation: CASSVGGLAGDNEQYV.

The rearrangement joins TRBV7-2 to TRBJ2-7, with unresolved D. V dropped 1 base and J dropped 3 bases, with 10 bases sitting between them. CDR3 length: 14 residues. In germline, CDR1 is SGHTA, CDR2 FQGNSA. CDR3 nucleotide sequence: TGTGCCAGCAGCTTAGTTAAGGCCGACTACGAGCAGTACTTC. Residues: CASSLVKADYEQYF. Combining the CDR3 with reference TRBV7-2 and TRBJ2-7 gives the whole variable domain GAGVSQSPSNKVTEKGKDVELRCDPISGHTALYWYRQSLGQGLEFLIYFQGNSAPDKSGLPSDRFSAERTGGSVSTLTIQRTQQEDSAVYLCASSLVKADYEQYFGPGTRLTVT.

Notes on this clonotype: The germline gene is not matched at one end of the junction; a read error may be the cause. This chain connects TRBV7-8 to TRBJ1-2; D ambiguous. Germline V gene lookup returns CDR1 SGHVS and CDR2 FQNEAQ. This CDR3 contains 13 residues. CDR3 in DNA: TGCGCCAGCAGCCAAGCGGGAGGAGGTGATACGCACTTC. Its protein product is CASSQAGGGDTHF.

Points on this clonotype: The CDR3 does not close with the conserved phenylalanine or tryptophan, likely indicating a read error. No DNA is shown, since the ends of the CDR3 on it are uncertain; the CDR3 is the one TCRdb lists. V usage is TRBV7-9 and J usage is TRBJ2-3; TRBD2, the D gene given by the table, was not confirmed from the DNA. The CDR3 sequence runs 14 residues, both termini included. Germline V gene data show CDR1 as SEHNR and CDR2 as FQNEAQ (reference sequence). This CDR3 is CASGGAGNIQYFGV.

This chain joins TRBV20-1 and TRBJ1-5; 7 bases agree with TRBD1. With V trimmed by 0 bases and J by 2 bases, 1 base remained unmatched. CDR1 DFQATT and CDR2 SNEGSKA come from the germline V gene (reference sequence). This CDR3 comprises 14 residues. The DNA of the CDR3 is TGCAGTGCTAGAGACAGGGGGGGCAATCAGCCCCAGCATTTT. Encoded protein: CSARDRGGNQPQHF.

This clonotype was recorded only once. The V call is TRBV7-9, the J call TRBJ2-7; a weak D match, TRBD2 (5 bases). This CDR3 comprises 15 residues. CDR1 is SEHNR, CDR2 FQNEAQ, per germline (reference sequence). Trimming took 5 bases from V and 13 from J, leaving 27 bases between them. CDR3 coding DNA: TGTGCCAGCAGCGTACTACCCGGGGAGCTGTATTTTGGATACTTC. Protein: CASSVLPGELYFGYF.

The chain joins TRBV7-2 to TRBJ1-2; a possible D gene is TRBD1 (5 bases). V was trimmed by 4 bases and J by 14 bases, leaving 26 bases between them. Germline V gene lookup returns CDR1 SGHTA and CDR2 FQGNSA. The CDR3 loop spans 15 amino acids. The CDR3 is CASSWRQRGNWRSTF. CDR3 sequence (DNA): TGTGCCAGCAGCTGGAGACAGCGCGGAAACTGGAGATCGACCTTC.

J is TRBJ2-7 and V is TRBV9, with 10 bases matching TRBD2. CDR1 is SGDLS and CDR2 is YYNGEE in the germline V gene. The CDR3 contains 16 residues. Written as DNA, the CDR3 is TGTGCCAGCAGTGTAGCGGGGGGCAGGCGTGGGTACGAGCAGTACGTC. Translated: CASSVAGGRRGYEQYV.

The gene calls are TRBV9 and TRBJ2-7; TRBD1 matches at 7 bases. The CDR3 is 13 residues long. Germline V gene lookup returns CDR1 SGDLS and CDR2 YYNGEE. Trimming removed 3 bases from V and 3 bases from J; junction bases left unmatched: 3. The CDR3 spells CASSAQGDYEQYF. For the CDR3, the DNA is TGTGCCAGCAGCGCGCAGGGGGACTACGAGCAGTACTTC.

The V call is TRBV20-1, the J call TRBJ1-2, with D possibly being TRBD1 (6 bases). Germline loops: CDR1 DFQATT, CDR2 SNEGSKA (reference sequence). The CDR3 is made up of 13 amino acids. V lost 6 bases and J lost 5, with 16 bases in between. CDR3 protein: CSARKTTGYGYTF. The CDR3 DNA reads TGCAGTGCGAGAAAGACTACAGGGTATGGCTACACCTTC.

Note on this clonotype: Mismatch with germline at one junction end may stem from a read error. The CDR3 loop is CASSIEANADEHCF. The CDR3 coding sequence is TGTGCCAGCAGCATAGAGGCCAACGCCGATGAACACTGTTTT. The gene calls are TRBV7-3 and TRBJ2-3; D is unresolved. The CDR3 runs 14 residues. Germline values: CDR1 SGHTA, CDR2 FQGTGA.

This clonotype has just one count. The chain couples TRBV9 to TRBJ2-2; 8 positions match TRBD2. The V and J ends lost 4 bases and 4 bases, in that order; junction bases with no gene match: 12. Germline V gives CDR1 SGDLS, CDR2 YYNGEE. This CDR3 contains 17 residues. CDR3 residues: CASSPPAAGAVTGELFF. The CDR3 DNA follows: TGTGCCAGCAGCCCGCCCGCAGCGGGGGCCGTCACCGGGGAGCTGTTTTTT. The whole variable domain, filled in from reference TRBV9 and TRBJ2-2, reads DSGVTQTPKHLITATGQRVTLRCSPRSGDLSVYWYQQSLDQGLQFLIQYYNGEERAKGNILERFSAQQFPDLHSELNLSSLELGDSALYFCASSPPAAGAVTGELFFGEGSRLTVL.

The chain combines TRBV7-9 with TRBJ1-6; a weak D match, TRBD1 (5 bases). Trimming removed 3 bases at V and 16 bases at J, with 25 bases between. Germline V gene lookup returns CDR1 SEHNR and CDR2 FQNEAQ (reference sequence). This CDR3 has 16 residues. This CDR3 reads CASSLGRGYTDTQLHF. The CDR3 DNA reads as TGTGCCAGCAGCTTGGGGAGGGGCTACACAGATACGCAGCTCCACTTT.

The gene calls are TRBV2 and TRBJ2-3; 10 bases are shared with TRBD1. CDR1 and CDR2 (germline): SNHLY, FYNNEI. J lost 5 bases, V lost 8 bases, and 7 bases had no gene match. The CDR3 is made up of 14 amino acids. This CDR3 reads CASGDRGLGDTQYF. CDR3 DNA: TGTGCCAGCGGGGACAGGGGTTTGGGAGATACGCAGTATTTT.